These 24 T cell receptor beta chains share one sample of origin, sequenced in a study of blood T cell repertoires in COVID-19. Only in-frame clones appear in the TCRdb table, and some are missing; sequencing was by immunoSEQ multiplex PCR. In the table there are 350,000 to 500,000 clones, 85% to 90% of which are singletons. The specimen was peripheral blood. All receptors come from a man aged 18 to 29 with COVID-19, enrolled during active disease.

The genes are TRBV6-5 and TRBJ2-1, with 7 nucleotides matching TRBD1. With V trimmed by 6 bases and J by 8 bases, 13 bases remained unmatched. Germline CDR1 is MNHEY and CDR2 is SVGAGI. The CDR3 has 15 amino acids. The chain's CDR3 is CASSASRGWQYEQFF. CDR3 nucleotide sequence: TGTGCCAGCAGCGCGAGCAGGGGGTGGCAATATGAGCAGTTCTTC.

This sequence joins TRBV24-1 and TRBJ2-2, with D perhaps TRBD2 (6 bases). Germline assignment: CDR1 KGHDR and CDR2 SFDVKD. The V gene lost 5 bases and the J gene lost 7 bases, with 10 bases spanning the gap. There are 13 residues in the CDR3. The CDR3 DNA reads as TGTGCCACCAGTGGCCGGAGGGGCGGGGAGCTGTTTTTT. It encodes CATSGRRGGELFF.

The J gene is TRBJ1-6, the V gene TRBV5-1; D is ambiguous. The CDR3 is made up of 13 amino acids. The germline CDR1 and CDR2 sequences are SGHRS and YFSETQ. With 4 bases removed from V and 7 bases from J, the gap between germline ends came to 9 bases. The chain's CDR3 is CASSPEANSPLHF. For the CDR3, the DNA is TGCGCCAGCAGCCCTGAAGCCAATTCACCCCTCCACTTT.

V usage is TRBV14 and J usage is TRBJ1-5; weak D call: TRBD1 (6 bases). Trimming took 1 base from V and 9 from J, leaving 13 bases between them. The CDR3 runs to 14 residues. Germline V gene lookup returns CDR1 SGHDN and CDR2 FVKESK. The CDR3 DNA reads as TGTGCCAGCAGCCAAGGCTCAGGGGAACGGCCCCAGCATTTT. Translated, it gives CASSQGSGERPQHF.

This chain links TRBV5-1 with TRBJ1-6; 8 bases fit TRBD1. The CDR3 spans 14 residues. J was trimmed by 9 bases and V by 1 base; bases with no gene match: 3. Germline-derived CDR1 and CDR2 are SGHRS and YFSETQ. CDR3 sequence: CASSLTGGASPLHF. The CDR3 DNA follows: TGCGCCAGCAGCTTGACAGGGGGTGCTTCACCCCTCCACTTT.

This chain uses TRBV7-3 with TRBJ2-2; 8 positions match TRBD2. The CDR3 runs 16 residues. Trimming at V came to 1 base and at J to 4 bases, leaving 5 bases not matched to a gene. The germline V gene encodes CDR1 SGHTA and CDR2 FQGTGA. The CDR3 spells CASSLSPSGSTGELFF. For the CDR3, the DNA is TGTGCCAGCAGCTTAAGTCCTAGCGGGTCCACCGGGGAGCTGTTTTTT.

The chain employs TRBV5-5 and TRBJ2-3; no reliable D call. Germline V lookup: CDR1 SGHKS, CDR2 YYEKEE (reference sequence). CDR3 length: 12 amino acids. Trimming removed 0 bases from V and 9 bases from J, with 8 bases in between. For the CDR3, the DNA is TGTGCCAGCAGCTTGGCCCTAGGAACGCAGTATTTT. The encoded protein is CASSLALGTQYF. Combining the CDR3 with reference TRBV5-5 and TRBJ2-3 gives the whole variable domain DAGVTQSPTHLIKTRGQQVTLRCSPISGHKSVSWYQQVLGQGPQFIFQYYEKEERGRGNFPDRFSARQFPNYSSELNVNALLLGDSALYLCASSLALGTQYFGPGTRLTVL.

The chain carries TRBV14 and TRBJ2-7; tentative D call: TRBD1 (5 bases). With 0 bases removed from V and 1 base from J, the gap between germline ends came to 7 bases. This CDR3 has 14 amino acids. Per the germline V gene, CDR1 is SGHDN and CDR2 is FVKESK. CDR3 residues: CASSQDRQSYEQYF. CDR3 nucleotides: TGTGCCAGCAGCCAAGACCGACAGTCCTACGAGCAGTACTTC.

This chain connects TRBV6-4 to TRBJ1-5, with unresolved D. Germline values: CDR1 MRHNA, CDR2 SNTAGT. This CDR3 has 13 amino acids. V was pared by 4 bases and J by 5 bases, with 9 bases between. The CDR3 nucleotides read TGTGCCAGCAGTGGGGAGGCAGATCAGCCCCAGCATTTT. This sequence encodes CASSGEADQPQHF.

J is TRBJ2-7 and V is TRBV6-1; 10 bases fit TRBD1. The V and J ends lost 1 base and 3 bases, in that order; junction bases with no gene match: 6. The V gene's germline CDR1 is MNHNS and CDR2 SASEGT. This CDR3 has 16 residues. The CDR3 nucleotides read TGTGCCAGCAGTGAAGGGGTGACAGGGGGCGTCTACGAGCAGTACTTC. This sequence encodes CASSEGVTGGVYEQYF.

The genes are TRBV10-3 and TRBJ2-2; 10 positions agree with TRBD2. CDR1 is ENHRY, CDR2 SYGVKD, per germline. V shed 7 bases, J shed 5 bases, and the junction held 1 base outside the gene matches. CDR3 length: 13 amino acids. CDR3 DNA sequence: TGTGCCATCAAGACTAGCGGGACCGGGGAGCTGTTTTTT. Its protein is CAIKTSGTGELFF.

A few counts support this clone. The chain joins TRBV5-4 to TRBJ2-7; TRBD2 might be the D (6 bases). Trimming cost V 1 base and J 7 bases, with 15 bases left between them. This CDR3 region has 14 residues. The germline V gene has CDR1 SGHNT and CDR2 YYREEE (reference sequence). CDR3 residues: CASSLNRRREEQYF. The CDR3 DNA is TGTGCCAGCAGCTTGAATAGGAGGCGGGAAGAGCAGTACTTC.

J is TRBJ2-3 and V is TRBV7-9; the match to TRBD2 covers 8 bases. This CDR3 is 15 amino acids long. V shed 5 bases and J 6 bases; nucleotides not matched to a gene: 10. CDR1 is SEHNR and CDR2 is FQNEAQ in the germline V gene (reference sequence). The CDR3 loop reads CASSGGMTSADTQYF. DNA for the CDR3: TGTGCCAGCAGCGGGGGCATGACTAGCGCGGATACGCAGTATTTT.

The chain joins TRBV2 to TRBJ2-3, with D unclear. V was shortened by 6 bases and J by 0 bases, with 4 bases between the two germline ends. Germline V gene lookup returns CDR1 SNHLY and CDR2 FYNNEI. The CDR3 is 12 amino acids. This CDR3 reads CASSLSTDTQYF. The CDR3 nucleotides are TGTGCCAGCAGCTTAAGCACAGATACGCAGTATTTT. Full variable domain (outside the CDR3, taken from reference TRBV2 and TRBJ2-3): EPEVTQTPSHQVTQMGQEVILRCVPISNHLYFYWYRQILGQKVEFLVSFYNNEISEKSEIFDDQFSVERPDGSNFTLKIRSTKLEDSAMYFCASSLSTDTQYFGPGTRLTVL.

CDR3: CASSPQGNQPQHF. The CDR3, as DNA: TGTGCCAGCAGCCCACAGGGTAATCAGCCCCAGCATTTT. The chain recombines TRBV3-1 (or the pseudogene TRBV3-2) with TRBJ1-5; a possible D gene is TRBD1 (6 bases). Trimming took 4 bases from V and 4 from J, leaving 8 bases between them. There are 13 residues in the CDR3. The germline V gene encodes CDR1 LGHDT and CDR2 YNNKEL (reference sequence).

The CDR3 nucleotides are TGTGCCAGCATATACGGGACAGGGGGTGAGCAGTACTTC. Protein: CASIYGTGGEQYF. The chain has TRBV2 and TRBJ2-7; TRBD1 matches 11 bases. The CDR3 loop spans 13 amino acids. J was trimmed by 7 bases and V by 7 bases; bases with no gene match: 6. Per the germline V gene, CDR1 is SNHLY and CDR2 is FYNNEI.

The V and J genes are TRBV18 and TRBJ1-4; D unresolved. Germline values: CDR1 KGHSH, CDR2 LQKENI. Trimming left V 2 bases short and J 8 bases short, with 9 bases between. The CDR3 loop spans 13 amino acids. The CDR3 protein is CASSPGLEEKLFF. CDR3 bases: TGTGCCAGCTCACCAGGGTTGGAGGAAAAACTGTTTTTT.

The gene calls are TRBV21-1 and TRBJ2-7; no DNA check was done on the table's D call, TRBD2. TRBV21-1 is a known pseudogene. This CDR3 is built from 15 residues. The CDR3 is CASSNHSGLSYEQYF. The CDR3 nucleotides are TGTGCCAGCAGCAACCATAGCGGGCTCTCCTACGAGCAGTACTTC.

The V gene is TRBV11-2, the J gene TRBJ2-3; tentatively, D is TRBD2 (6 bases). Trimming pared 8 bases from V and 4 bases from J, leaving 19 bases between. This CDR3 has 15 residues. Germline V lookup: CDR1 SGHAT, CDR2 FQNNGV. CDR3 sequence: CASGPTGVWPDTQYF. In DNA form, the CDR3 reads TGTGCCAGCGGCCCGACGGGAGTTTGGCCAGATACGCAGTATTTT. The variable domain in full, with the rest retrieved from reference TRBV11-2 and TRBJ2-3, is EAGVAQSPRYKIIEKRQSVAFWCNPISGHATLYWYQQILGQGPKLLIQFQNNGVVDDSQLPKDRFSAERLKGVDSTLKIQPAKLEDSAVYLCASGPTGVWPDTQYFGPGTRLTVL.

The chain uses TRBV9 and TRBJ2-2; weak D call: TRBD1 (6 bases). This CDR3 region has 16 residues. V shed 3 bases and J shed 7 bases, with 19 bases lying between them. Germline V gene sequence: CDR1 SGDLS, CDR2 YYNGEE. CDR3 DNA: TGTGCCAGCAGCGCAGGGGCAGGACCGGGCGGCGGGGAGCTGTTTTTT. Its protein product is CASSAGAGPGGGELFF.

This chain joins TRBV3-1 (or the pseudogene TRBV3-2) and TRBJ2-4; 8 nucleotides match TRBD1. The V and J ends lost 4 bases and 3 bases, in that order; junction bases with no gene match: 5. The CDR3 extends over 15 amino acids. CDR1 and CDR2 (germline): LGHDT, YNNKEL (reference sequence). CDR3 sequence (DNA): TGTGCCAGCAGCCGAGGACAGGGAGGCAAAAACATTCAGTACTTC. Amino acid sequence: CASSRGQGGKNIQYF.

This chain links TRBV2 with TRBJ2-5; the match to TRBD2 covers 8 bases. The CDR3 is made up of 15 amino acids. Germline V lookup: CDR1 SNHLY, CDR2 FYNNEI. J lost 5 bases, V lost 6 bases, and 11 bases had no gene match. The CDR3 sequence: CASRAVAGPYETQYF. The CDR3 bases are TGTGCCAGCAGAGCAGTAGCGGGGCCTTACGAGACCCAGTACTTC.

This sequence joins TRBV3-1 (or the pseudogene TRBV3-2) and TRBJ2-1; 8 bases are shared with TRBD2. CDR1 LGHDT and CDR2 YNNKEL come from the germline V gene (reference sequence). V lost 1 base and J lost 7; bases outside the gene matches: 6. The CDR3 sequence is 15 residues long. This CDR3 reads CASSQVLAVGNEQFF. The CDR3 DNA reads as TGTGCCAGCAGCCAAGTACTAGCGGTCGGGAATGAGCAGTTCTTC.

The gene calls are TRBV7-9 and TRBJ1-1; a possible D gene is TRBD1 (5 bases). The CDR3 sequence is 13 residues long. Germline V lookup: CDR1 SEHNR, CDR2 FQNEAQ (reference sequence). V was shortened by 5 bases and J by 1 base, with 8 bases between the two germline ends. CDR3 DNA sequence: TGTGCCAGCAGCCCGACAGAGAACACTGAAGCTTTCTTT. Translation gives CASSPTENTEAFF.